This TCR beta chain comes out of a study of blood T cell repertoires in COVID-19. Study details: Samples of COVID-19 (acute and convalescent) were obtained from the United States, Italy and Spain. T cells, B-cell-depleted T cells, or PBMCs provided the cDNA or gDNA that served as material.

Original processing notes: How many nucleated cells were present was estimated from reference gene primer amplification. The repertoire was sequenced with immunoSEQ multiplex PCR; TCRdb's copy has only in-frame clones and lacks some. V and J calls and clone size are as listed in that table; D and trimming were resolved from the DNA. The profile shows approximately 99,000 clones, about 90% of them singletons. The CDR3 runs to 15 residues. Germline-derived CDR1 and CDR2 are SGHRS and YFSETQ. V shed 0 bases, J shed 2 bases, and the junction held 4 bases outside the gene matches. This TCR was recovered from a human donor in a cohort sampled during active COVID-19. Sequenced material: peripheral blood. The V call is TRBV5-1, the J call TRBJ2-7; the match to TRBD1 covers 8 bases. CDR3 region: CASSLGTGLPYEQYF. In DNA, the CDR3 is TGCGCCAGCAGCTTGGGGACAGGGCTCCCCTACGAGCAGTACTTC.